These 22 T cell receptor beta chains were all obtained from the same sample, sequenced in a study of shared clonotypes between healthy human individuals. This table comes from immunoSEQ multiplex PCR, and its TCRdb copy is limited to in-frame clones, with some not included. The data show 600,000 or so clones, 95% seen once. Terminally differentiated effector memory CD45RA+ cells were left out of the naive CD8 fraction, which was CD45RO-negative and positively selected for CCR7. The sample consisted of naive CD8+ T cells sorted from blood. The receptors originated from a woman aged 25 to 45 in good health.

V usage is TRBV18 and J usage is TRBJ2-1; 11 positions agree with TRBD2. V lost 3 bases, J lost 4 bases, and 5 bases stayed unmatched. The CDR3 covers 16 residues. Germline CDR1 reads KGHSH; CDR2 reads LQKENI. CDR3 region: CASSPGTSGRYNEQFF. Here the CDR3 DNA reads TGTGCCAGCTCACCCGGGACTAGCGGACGGTACAATGAGCAGTTCTTC.

This chain links TRBV6-5 with TRBJ2-3, with 9 positions matching TRBD2. CDR1 MNHEY and CDR2 SVGAGI come from the germline V gene. V shed 0 bases and J 10 bases; nucleotides not matched to a gene: 8. This CDR3 is 15 amino acids long. CDR3 region: CASSYSSGRRAAQYF. The CDR3 nucleotides are TGTGCCAGCAGTTACTCTAGCGGGAGAAGGGCTGCGCAGTATTTT.

The chain joins TRBV5-6 to TRBJ1-3; weak D call: TRBD1 (6 bases). Trimming removed 4 bases at V and 3 bases at J, with 8 bases between. The germline V gene has CDR1 SGHDT and CDR2 YYEEEE. The CDR3 runs 13 residues. The CDR3 sequence is CASSRTDGNTIYF. CDR3 coding DNA: TGTGCCAGCAGCAGGACAGATGGAAACACCATATATTTT.

In this sample, this clone turned up a few times. The chain carries TRBV15 and TRBJ1-1; maybe TRBD1 (5 bases). Per germline, CDR1 LNHNV and CDR2 YYDKDF (reference sequence). V gave up 9 bases and J gave up 0 bases, with 11 bases separating them. CDR3 length: 13 amino acids. The CDR3 DNA reads as TGTGCCACGGGACGGGGAATGAACACTGAAGCTTTCTTT. Protein: CATGRGMNTEAFF. Complete variable domain (other parts from reference TRBV15 and TRBJ1-1): DAMVIQNPRYQVTQFGKPVTLSCSQTLNHNVMYWYQQKSSQAPKLLFHYYDKDFNNEADTPDNFQSRRPNTSFCFLDIRSPGLGDTAMYLCATGRGMNTEAFFGQGTRLTVV.

Regarding this clone: The sample has other DNA sequences that encode this CDR3 too. The V and J genes are TRBV28 and TRBJ1-1, with D unclear. The CDR3 is 13 amino acids. The V end lost 3 bases, the J end lost 0 bases, and 5 bases lay between the germline ends. Germline CDR1 and CDR2: MDHEN and SYDVKM. CDR3 DNA sequence: TGTGCCAGCAGTTTCCGCATGAACACTGAAGCTTTCTTT. Its protein product is CASSFRMNTEAFF.

The V and J genes are TRBV10-2 and TRBJ2-7; D perhaps matches TRBD1 (6 bases). Trimming cost V 8 bases and J 2 bases, with 10 bases left between them. This CDR3 comprises 12 residues. The V gene's germline CDR1 is WSHSY and CDR2 SAAADI. The CDR3 loop reads CASRGGTYEQYF. The DNA of the CDR3 is TGCGCCAGCCGAGGGGGAACCTACGAGCAGTACTTC.

CDR3 amino acids: CASSTFVNEQFF. CDR3 in DNA: TGTGCCAGCAGCACCTTTGTCAATGAGCAGTTCTTC. V gene TRBV5-6 combines with J gene TRBJ2-1; D ambiguous. V was trimmed by 4 bases and J by 6 bases, leaving 8 bases between them. CDR1 and CDR2 (germline): SGHDT, YYEEEE. CDR3 size: 12 residues.

This chain connects TRBV27 to TRBJ2-2, with TRBD2 identical over 14 bases. The ends lost 4 bases at V and 6 bases at J; junction bases unmatched: 1. The CDR3 totals 15 residues. The germline gives CDR1 MNHEY, CDR2 SMNVEV (reference sequence). The CDR3 bases are TGTGCCAGCAGTTCGGGACTAGCGGGAGCCGGGGAGCTGTTTTTT. This sequence encodes CASSSGLAGAGELFF.

V usage is TRBV27 and J usage is TRBJ2-5; D may match TRBD1 or TRBD2 (6 bases each). The J call is uncertain, as TRBJ2-7 better fits the DNA end. Per the germline V gene, CDR1 is MNHEY and CDR2 is SMNVEV (reference sequence). The CDR3 spans 14 residues. The CDR3 nucleotides are TGTGCCAGCAGCTTCTCGGGACGGGGGCTCGAGCAGTACTTC. This encodes CASSFSGRGLEQYF.

The genes are TRBV4-2 and TRBJ2-3; D perhaps matches TRBD2 (6 bases). Per germline, CDR1 LGHNA and CDR2 YNFKEQ. The CDR3 consists of 15 residues. Trimming pared 0 bases from V and 5 bases from J, leaving 12 bases between. The CDR3 loop is CASSQDPGEGDTQYF. The CDR3 coding sequence is TGTGCCAGCAGCCAAGATCCGGGAGAAGGAGATACGCAGTATTTT.

This clone was picked up a small number of times. The CDR3 reads CASSLTSDYEQYF. CDR3 nucleotide sequence: TGTGCCAGCAGCTTGACTAGCGACTACGAGCAGTACTTC. The rearrangement joins TRBV5-6 to TRBJ2-7; 7 nucleotides match TRBD2. Unmatched junction bases numbered 1, after V lost 1 base and J lost 3 bases. The CDR3 runs 13 residues. Germline CDR1 reads SGHDT; CDR2 reads YYEEEE. The full variable domain, its missing parts supplied by reference TRBV5-6 and TRBJ2-7, is DAGVTQSPTHLIKTRGQQVTLRCSPKSGHDTVSWYQQALGQGPQFIFQYYEEEERQRGNFPDRFSGHQFPNYSSELNVNALLLGDSALYLCASSLTSDYEQYFGPGTRLTVT.

The chain uses TRBV27 and TRBJ2-1, with no clear D. The CDR3 contains 13 residues. Per the germline V gene, CDR1 is MNHEY and CDR2 is SMNVEV (reference sequence). V lost 2 bases, J lost 3 bases, and 5 bases lay in between. The CDR3 reads CASSLASYNEQFF. The CDR3 DNA is TGTGCCAGCAGTTTAGCCAGCTACAATGAGCAGTTCTTC.

V and J are TRBV5-1 and TRBJ2-7, with D perhaps TRBD2 (5 bases). This CDR3 has 14 amino acids. V was clipped by 3 bases and J by 4 bases, with 14 bases between them. Germline-derived CDR1 and CDR2 are SGHRS and YFSETQ. CDR3 residues: CASSWTGWDYEQYF. The CDR3 coding sequence is TGCGCCAGCAGCTGGACGGGGTGGGATTACGAGCAGTACTTC.

The CDR3 reads CASSRTVRTEAFF. The CDR3 DNA is TGCGCCAGCAGCAGAACAGTTCGGACTGAAGCTTTCTTT. This rearrangement joins TRBV4-1 to TRBJ1-1, with D uncertain. With 5 bases removed from V and 5 bases from J, the gap between germline ends came to 12 bases. The CDR3 sequence is 13 residues long. Germline CDR1 is MGHRA and CDR2 is YSYEKL.

The J gene is TRBJ2-7, the V gene TRBV5-1; D not certain. V was trimmed by 0 bases and J by 6 bases, leaving 13 bases between them. There are 14 residues in the CDR3. CDR1 is SGHRS, CDR2 YFSETQ, per germline. CDR3 nucleotide sequence: TGCGCCAGCAGCTTGGAACCTAGTTCCCGCGAGCAGTACTTC. Its protein product is CASSLEPSSREQYF.

The CDR3 protein is CASSVTGVGQPQHF. For the CDR3, the DNA is TGTGCCAGCAGTGTGACGGGAGTCGGGCAGCCCCAGCATTTT. This chain links TRBV27 with TRBJ1-5; D is ambiguous. The CDR3 consists of 14 residues. Germline loops: CDR1 MNHEY, CDR2 SMNVEV (reference sequence). Trimming took off 5 bases at V and 7 bases at J, with 15 bases between the two ends.

This chain joins TRBV27 and TRBJ2-7, with TRBD2 matching 7 bases. The CDR3 runs to 14 residues. CDR1 MNHEY and CDR2 SMNVEV come from the germline V gene (reference sequence). The trim removed 5 bases at V and 1 base at J, leaving 5 bases unmatched. CDR3 bases: TGTGCCAGCAGTGCTAGCGGAATTTCCTACGAGCAGTACTTC. This codes for CASSASGISYEQYF.

This chain links TRBV7-9 with TRBJ2-7, with TRBD2 as a possible D gene (6 bases). V was cut by 1 base and J by 0 bases, with 10 bases left in between. This CDR3 is built from 15 residues. CDR1 is SEHNR, CDR2 FQNEAQ, per germline (reference sequence). The CDR3 region has the DNA TGTGCCAGCAGCTTAGTAGTGCGGGGCTCCTACGAGCAGTACTTC. Its translation: CASSLVVRGSYEQYF. Variable domain in full (rest from reference TRBV7-9 and TRBJ2-7): DTGVSQNPRHKITKRGQNVTFRCDPISEHNRLYWYRQTLGQGPEFLTYFQNEAQLEKSRLLSDRFSAERPKGSFSTLEIQRTEQGDSAMYLCASSLVVRGSYEQYFGPGTRLTVT.

The rearrangement links TRBV7-9 to TRBJ2-2; TRBD2 matches at 12 bases. The CDR3 is 16 amino acids. Germline CDR1 SEHNR, CDR2 FQNEAQ (reference sequence). V dropped 10 bases and J dropped 7; count of bases not matched to a gene: 13. CDR3 sequence: CATSPPTSGRIGELFF. The CDR3 nucleotides read TGTGCCACCTCCCCCCCGACTAGCGGGAGAATCGGGGAGCTGTTTTTT.

To note about this clone: Other DNA sequences in this specimen translate into the identical CDR3. CDR3 sequence reads: CASSLRGAYEQYF. DNA for the CDR3: TGTGCCAGCAGTTTAAGGGGAGCCTACGAGCAGTACTTC. The J gene is TRBJ2-7, the V gene TRBV28; the D call may be TRBD1 or TRBD2 (5 bases each). This CDR3 has 13 amino acids. V gave up 2 bases and J gave up 2 bases, with 7 bases separating them. From germline, CDR1 is MDHEN and CDR2 SYDVKM. The full variable domain, its missing parts supplied by reference TRBV28 and TRBJ2-7, is DVKVTQSSRYLVKRTGEKVFLECVQDMDHENMFWYRQDPGLGLRLIYFSYDVKMKEKGDIPEGYSVSREKKERFSLILESASTNQTSMYLCASSLRGAYEQYFGPGTRLTVT.

This clone is a singleton in its sample. The chain carries TRBV29-1 and TRBJ2-2; D remains ambiguous. V was shortened by 4 bases and J by 1 base, with 10 bases between the two germline ends. The V gene's germline CDR1 is SQVTM and CDR2 ANQGSEA. This CDR3 comprises 14 residues. The CDR3 DNA sequence: TGCAGCGTTGTGGGCGGCCTGAACACCGGGGAGCTGTTTTTT. Protein: CSVVGGLNTGELFF.

The chain joins TRBV13 to TRBJ2-7; 8 nucleotides match TRBD2. Losses at the gene ends were 0 bases for V and 1 base for J; bases not matched to a gene: 2. CDR1 PRHDT and CDR2 FYEKMQ come from the germline V gene (reference sequence). This CDR3 is built from 15 residues. The CDR3 region is CASSLGLAESYEQYF. The CDR3 DNA reads TGTGCCAGCAGCTTAGGACTAGCGGAATCCTACGAGCAGTACTTC.